A selection of T cell receptor beta chains follows, all from one sample in a study of T cell responses to AZD1222 COVID-19 vaccine. TCRdb's table, derived via immunoSEQ multiplex PCR, lists solely in-frame clones and lacks some. The data hold 100,000 to 120,000 clones, with about four fifths observed a single time. This specimen was peripheral blood, taken on day 0 of AZD1222 vaccination. The receptors stem from an adult in good health. The CDR3 runs from the conserved cysteine through the conserved F or W. A D gene is named only where the DNA matches it firmly. Only some rows state a clone size, as once, few, many or a class for expanded clones.

D: TRBD2; length: 16; J: TRBJ2-3; size: -; V: TRBV5-5; CDR3: CASSLGSGGLTDTQYF; DNA: TGTGCCAGCAGCTTGGGTAGCGGGGGACTCACAGATACGCAGTATTTT
D: -; length: 13; J: TRBJ2-7; size: few; V: TRBV7-3; CDR3: CASSHKGAYEQYF; DNA: TGTGCCAGCAGCCATAAGGGGGCCTACGAGCAGTACTTC
D: TRBD1; length: 14; J: TRBJ2-7; size: -; V: TRBV9; CDR3: CASSKRDRVYEQYF; DNA: TGTGCCAGCAGCAAACGGGACAGGGTCTACGAGCAGTACTTC
D: -; length: 12; J: TRBJ1-5; size: -; V: TRBV28; CDR3: CASGGAGQPQHF; DNA: TGTGCCAGCGGGGGGGCGGGTCAGCCCCAGCATTTT
D: -; length: 13; J: TRBJ2-2; size: -; V: TRBV18; CDR3: CASSLGQTGELFF; DNA: TGTGCCAGCTCACTCGGACAGACCGGGGAGCTGTTTTTT
D: -; length: 12; J: TRBJ1-2; size: -; V: TRBV28; CDR3: CASIDSVYGYTF; DNA: TGTGCCAGCATCGACAGTGTCTATGGCTACACCTTC
D: -; length: 12; J: TRBJ1-2; size: -; V: TRBV27; CDR3: CASSLYGDGYTF; DNA: TGTGCCAGCAGTTTATACGGCGATGGCTACACCTTC
D: -; length: 14; J: TRBJ1-1; size: -; V: TRBV27; CDR3: CASSFFSGATEAFF; DNA: TGTGCCAGCAGTTTCTTTTCGGGGGCGACTGAAGCTTTCTTT
D: -; length: 14; J: TRBJ2-7; size: once; V: TRBV20-1; CDR3: CSASNTGDGDEQYF; DNA: TGCAGTGCTAGTAACACGGGAGACGGCGACGAGCAGTACTTC
D: -; length: 12; J: TRBJ1-2; size: -; V: TRBV28; CDR3: CASSLRNYGYTF; DNA: TGTGCCAGCAGTTTACGGAACTATGGCTACACCTTC
D: -; length: 14; J: TRBJ2-7; size: -; V: TRBV19; CDR3: CASSSRENGGEQYF; DNA: TGTGCCAGTAGTAGCCGGGAGAACGGCGGCGAGCAGTACTTC
D: TRBD1; length: 15; J: TRBJ1-3; size: -; V: TRBV19; CDR3: CASSIGRDRGNTIYF; DNA: TGTGCCAGTAGTATAGGCCGGGACAGGGGGAACACCATATATTTT
D: -; length: 17; J: TRBJ2-6; size: -; V: TRBV5-5; CDR3: CASSLPGVASGANVLTF; DNA: TGTGCCAGCAGCTTGCCAGGGGTCGCCTCTGGGGCCAACGTCCTGACTTTC
D: TRBD1; length: 16; J: TRBJ1-6; size: few; V: TRBV7-9; CDR3: CASSNGQGFYNSPLHF; DNA: TGTGCCAGCAGCAATGGACAGGGATTCTATAATTCACCCCTCCACTTT
D: -; length: 14; J: TRBJ2-2; size: -; V: TRBV6-4; CDR3: CASSVGGPTGELFF; DNA: TGTGCCAGCAGTGTTGGAGGACCCACCGGGGAGCTGTTTTTT
D: TRBD1; length: 15; J: TRBJ1-3; size: -; V: TRBV4-1; CDR3: CASSPGQGAGNTIYF; DNA: TGCGCCAGCAGCCCGGGACAGGGTGCGGGAAACACCATATATTTT
D: -; length: 13; J: TRBJ1-3; size: -; V: TRBV19; CDR3: CASSRQTGNTIYF; DNA: TGTGCCAGTAGCAGACAAACTGGAAACACCATATATTTT
D: -; length: 17; J: TRBJ1-1; size: -; V: TRBV10-3; CDR3: CAISDPLSVINGIEAFF; DNA: TGTGCCATCAGTGATCCTTTATCGGTGATAAATGGGATTGAAGCTTTCTTT
D: -; length: 11; J: TRBJ2-7; size: -; V: TRBV28; CDR3: CASSLTFEQYF; DNA: TGTGCCAGCAGTTTAACGTTCGAGCAGTACTTC
D: -; length: 12; J: TRBJ2-7; size: -; V: TRBV27; CDR3: CASSPSSYEQYF; DNA: TGTGCCAGCAGTCCCTCCTCCTACGAGCAGTACTTC
D: TRBD2; length: 16; J: TRBJ2-7; size: -; V: TRBV19; CDR3: CASSMGFGAGGGEQYF; DNA: TGTGCCAGTAGTATGGGATTCGGAGCGGGAGGGGGCGAGCAGTACTTC
D: -; length: 14; J: TRBJ1-6; size: -; V: TRBV28; CDR3: CASSKQGSPSPLHF; DNA: TGTGCCAGCAGTAAACAGGGATCCCCTTCACCCCTCCACTTT
D: TRBD1; length: 15; J: TRBJ1-5; size: -; V: TRBV7-2; CDR3: CASSLNQGASQPQHF; DNA: TGTGCCAGCAGCTTAAATCAGGGGGCGAGTCAGCCCCAGCATTTT
D: -; length: 12; J: TRBJ1-2; size: -; V: TRBV7-9; CDR3: CASSFRADGYTF; DNA: TGTGCCAGCAGCTTTAGGGCAGATGGCTACACCTTC
D: -; length: 14; J: TRBJ2-7; size: -; V: TRBV18; CDR3: CASSPPSNPYEQYF; DNA: TGTGCCAGCTCACCACCCAGCAACCCCTACGAGCAGTACTTC
D: TRBD1; length: 16; J: TRBJ1-5; size: -; V: TRBV7-2; CDR3: CASSLQGGASNQPQHF; DNA: TGTGCCAGCAGCTTACAGGGGGGGGCTAGCAATCAGCCCCAGCATTTT
D: -; length: 13; J: TRBJ2-1; size: -; V: TRBV23-1; CDR3: CASSQMTGWSQFF; DNA: TGCGCCAGCAGTCAAATGACGGGGTGGTCGCAGTTCTTC
D: TRBD1; length: 14; J: TRBJ2-7; size: -; V: TRBV6-6; CDR3: CASSYPDRGYEQYF; DNA: TGTGCCAGCAGTTACCCCGACAGGGGATACGAGCAGTACTTC
D: TRBD2; length: 15; J: TRBJ2-1; size: -; V: TRBV6-5; CDR3: CASSFAGLAGARQFF; DNA: TGTGCCAGCAGTTTCGCGGGGCTAGCGGGGGCCCGGCAGTTCTTC
D: -; length: 17; J: TRBJ1-3; size: -; V: TRBV29-1; CDR3: CSVVTGTSGGSGNTIYF; DNA: TGCAGCGTTGTCACAGGGACATCAGGAGGCTCTGGAAACACCATATATTTT
D: TRBD1; length: 15; J: TRBJ1-2; size: -; V: TRBV5-5; CDR3: CASSQLTGGDYGYTF; DNA: TGTGCCAGCAGCCAACTAACAGGGGGCGACTATGGCTACACCTTC
D: TRBD2; length: 15; J: TRBJ2-7; size: -; V: TRBV5-1; CDR3: CASSLASGSRYEQYF; DNA: TGCGCCAGCAGCTTGGCTAGCGGGAGCCGCTACGAGCAGTACTTC
D: -; length: 12; J: TRBJ1-2; size: -; V: TRBV5-1; CDR3: CASSTGTFGYTF; DNA: TGCGCCAGCAGTACCGGGACGTTTGGCTACACCTTC
D: TRBD1; length: 15; J: TRBJ1-2; size: -; V: TRBV6-5; CDR3: CASSQQGRTLYGYTF; DNA: TGTGCCAGCAGTCAACAGGGGCGCACCCTCTATGGCTACACCTTC
D: -; length: 13; J: TRBJ1-5; size: few; V: TRBV5-1; CDR3: CASSELGWGPQHF; DNA: TGCGCCAGCAGCGAACTCGGTTGGGGGCCCCAGCATTTT
D: TRBD1; length: 16; J: TRBJ1-1; size: -; V: TRBV6-1; CDR3: CASSDSYDRDDTEAFF; DNA: TGTGCCAGCAGTGATAGCTACGACAGGGATGACACTGAAGCTTTCTTT
D: -; length: 15; J: TRBJ1-5; size: few; V: TRBV6-5; CDR3: CASKPDSLINQPQHF; DNA: TGTGCCAGCAAGCCGGACAGTCTAATCAATCAGCCCCAGCATTTT
D: -; length: 15; J: TRBJ1-5; size: -; V: TRBV28; CDR3: CASSLSGRSNQPQHF; DNA: TGTGCCAGCAGTTTAAGTGGTAGGAGCAATCAGCCCCAGCATTTT
D: TRBD1; length: 14; J: TRBJ1-2; size: -; V: TRBV28; CDR3: CATLPGQGIRGYTF; DNA: TGTGCCACCCTGCCGGGACAGGGGATCCGAGGCTACACCTTC
D: -; length: 13; J: TRBJ2-7; size: -; V: TRBV6-5; CDR3: CASSTKGRSEQYF; DNA: TGTGCCAGCAGCACCAAGGGGCGGTCCGAGCAGTACTTC
D: TRBD1; length: 15; J: TRBJ1-1; size: -; V: TRBV9; CDR3: CASSTPGTGRTEAFF; DNA: TGTGCCAGCAGCACCCCCGGGACAGGGAGGACTGAAGCTTTCTTT
D: TRBD1; length: 13; J: TRBJ1-2; size: -; V: TRBV5-6; CDR3: CASSPDRRSGYTF; DNA: TGTGCCAGCAGCCCGGACAGGCGGTCGGGCTACACCTTC
D: TRBD1; length: 15; J: TRBJ1-2; size: few; V: TRBV3-1/TRBV3-2; CDR3: CASSYTETGEYGYTF; DNA: TGTGCCAGCAGCTATACTGAGACAGGGGAATATGGCTACACCTTC
D: TRBD1; length: 15; J: TRBJ1-3; size: -; V: TRBV9; CDR3: CASSSGTGLGNTIYF; DNA: TGTGCCAGCAGCTCTGGGACAGGTTTAGGAAACACCATATATTTT